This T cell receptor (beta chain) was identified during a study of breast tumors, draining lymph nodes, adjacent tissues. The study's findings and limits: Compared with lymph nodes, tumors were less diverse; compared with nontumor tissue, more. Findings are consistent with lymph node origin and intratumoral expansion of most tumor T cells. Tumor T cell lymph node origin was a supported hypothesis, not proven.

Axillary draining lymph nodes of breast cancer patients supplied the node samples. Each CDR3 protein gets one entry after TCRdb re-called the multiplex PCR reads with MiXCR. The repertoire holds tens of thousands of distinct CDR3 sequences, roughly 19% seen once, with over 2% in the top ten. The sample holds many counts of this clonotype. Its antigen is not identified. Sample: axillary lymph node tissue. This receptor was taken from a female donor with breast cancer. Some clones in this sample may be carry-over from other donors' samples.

In nucleotides, the CDR3 is TGCGCCAGCAGCTTGAACTTTGGACAGAGTGGAAACACCATATATTTT. Protein sequence: CASSLNFGQSGNTIYF. This chain connects TRBV5-1 to TRBJ1-3, with D possibly matching TRBD1 (6 bases). Germline CDR1 reads SGHRS; CDR2 reads YFSETQ. The CDR3 totals 16 residues. Trimming shortened V by 1 base and J by 3 bases, and 14 bases separated the two germline ends.